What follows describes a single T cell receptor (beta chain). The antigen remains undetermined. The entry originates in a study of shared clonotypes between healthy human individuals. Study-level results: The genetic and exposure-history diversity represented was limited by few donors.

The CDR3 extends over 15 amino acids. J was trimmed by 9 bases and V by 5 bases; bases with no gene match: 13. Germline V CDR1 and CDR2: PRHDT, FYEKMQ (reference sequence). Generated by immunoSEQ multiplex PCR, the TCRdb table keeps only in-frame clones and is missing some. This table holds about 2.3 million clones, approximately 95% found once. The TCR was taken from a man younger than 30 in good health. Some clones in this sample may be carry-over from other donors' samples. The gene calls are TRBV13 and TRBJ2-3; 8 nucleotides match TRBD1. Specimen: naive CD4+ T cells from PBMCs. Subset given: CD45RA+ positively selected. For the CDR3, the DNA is TGTGCCAGCAGCATGACGGACAGGGCCCAAGGAACGCAGTATTTT. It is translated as CASSMTDRAQGTQYF.